These T cell receptor beta chains were read from a single sample in a study of blood T cells in healthy people across ages. TCRdb ran MiXCR on the 5' RACE reads and lists one entry per CDR3 protein. Of over 700,000 distinct CDR3 sequences in the sample, 53% are singletons; the top ten hold approximately 40%. The material sequenced was blood. Every receptor here comes from an elderly man in good health. Each CDR3 is given with its conserved first and last residue. D genes are given only for firm matches. A clone size is listed for some rows: how often the clone was seen (once, few, many), or a class if it is expanded.

-	TRBV7-8	few	TRBJ2-7	TGTGCCAGCAGCGGCCGCGGGAAGTACGAGCAGTACTTC	CASSGRGKYEQYF
TRBD2	TRBV9	-	TRBJ2-1	TGTGCCAGCAGCTCTGCTAGCGGGGGGTACAATGAGCAGTTCTTC	CASSSASGGYNEQFF
-	TRBV29-1	few	TRBJ2-7	TGCAGCGCCCAACCGGGCAGGGTCAACGAGCAGTACTTC	CSAQPGRVNEQYF
TRBD2	TRBV5-1	-	TRBJ2-3	TGCGCCAGCAGCCCGCAGGTGCTAGCGGGCACAGATACGCAGTATTTT	CASSPQVLAGTDTQYF
TRBD2	TRBV7-2	-	TRBJ2-7	TGTGCCAGCAGCTTAGGCGGGGGGAGGCGGTCCTACAATGAGCAGTACTTC	CASSLGGGRRSYNEQYF
-	TRBV28	-	TRBJ2-5	TGTGCCACGGGGAAGACCCAGTACTTC	CATGKTQYF
-	TRBV10-3	-	TRBJ2-1	TGTGCCATCAGTACGGATACCGCCTACAATGAGCAGTTCTTC	CAISTDTAYNEQFF
TRBD1	TRBV28	-	TRBJ1-5	TGTGCCAGCAGTTTTTGGACAGGGGGAAGCTACAATCAGCCCCAGCATTTT	CASSFWTGGSYNQPQHF
-	TRBV20-1	-	TRBJ2-6	TGCAGTGCTCCGACGACAGGTACCTCTGGGGCCAACGTCCTGACTTTC	CSAPTTGTSGANVLTF
-	TRBV29-1	-	TRBJ2-7	TGCAGCGTTGAACTAGCCAGGCGAAGCTCCCACGAGCAGTACTTC	CSVELARRSSHEQYF
TRBD2	TRBV5-5	few	TRBJ2-7	TGTGCCAGCAGCTCGGGACTAGCGGGAGGGGAGTACTTC	CASSSGLAGGEYF
-	TRBV5-1	few	TRBJ2-7	TGCGCCAGCAGCGCGGAGGAGGGCTACGAGCAGTACTTC	CASSAEEGYEQYF
TRBD1	TRBV20-1	-	TRBJ1-1	TGCAGTGCTCCACCTTGGGACAGGGGGGACACTGAAGCTTTCTTT	CSAPPWDRGDTEAFF
TRBD1	TRBV29-1	-	TRBJ1-3	TGCAGCGTCGACAGGGGTGGAAACACCATATATTTT	CSVDRGGNTIYF
-	TRBV3-1	-	TRBJ2-2	TGTGCCAGCAGCCCCCTGGGCAGGAACACCGGGGAGCTGTTTTTT	CASSPLGRNTGELFF
-	TRBV7-3	few	TRBJ2-1	TGTGCCAGCAGCTTACTCGGACAAGCGGTCAATGAGCAGTTCTTC	CASSLLGQAVNEQFF
-	TRBV20-1	-	TRBJ2-3	TGCAGTGCTGCCCCCACCGACGGGTGGGATACGCAGTATTTT	CSAAPTDGWDTQYF
TRBD1	TRBV6-5	few	TRBJ2-6	TGTGCCAGCAGAGAGCAAAGGGGGCCTGGGGCCAACGTCCTGACTTTC	CASREQRGPGANVLTF
TRBD2	TRBV20-1	-	TRBJ2-1	TGCAGTGCTAGCAAGGGACTAGCGGGATACTCCTACAATGAGCAGTTCTTC	CSASKGLAGYSYNEQFF
-	TRBV28	-	TRBJ2-2	TGTGCCAGCACCTACGGGAGACGGGGGACCGGGGAGCTGTTTTTT	CASTYGRRGTGELFF
TRBD2	TRBV5-1	-	TRBJ2-1	TGCGCCAGCAACTGGCTAGCGGGACACAATGAGCAGTTCTTC	CASNWLAGHNEQFF
-	TRBV12-5	-	TRBJ2-5	TGTGCTAGTGGTTTGGTACAGGGTGTATCCCCGGAGACCCAGTACTTC	CASGLVQGVSPETQYF
-	TRBV27	few	TRBJ1-5	TGTGCCCGCAAACGGAATCTTAACAATCAGCCCCAGCATTTT	CARKRNLNNQPQHF
-	TRBV6-1	-	TRBJ1-4	TGTGCCAGCGCCCAAGTCCGGACAGAAAAACTGTTTTTT	CASAQVRTEKLFF
TRBD2	TRBV20-1	-	TRBJ2-1	TGCAGTGCCCCGGGCAGCGGGACGGGGGTGCAGTTCTTC	CSAPGSGTGVQFF
-	TRBV6-1	-	TRBJ2-7	TGTGCCAGCAGTGAAGCGGTAATCTACGAGCAGTACTTC	CASSEAVIYEQYF
TRBD2	TRBV20-1	-	TRBJ2-5	TGCAGTGCAGGGGGGACTAGTGGGTTCTACGAGCTGTACTTC	CSAGGTSGFYELYF
-	TRBV20-1	-	TRBJ2-7	TGCAGTGCTAGTGAAGAGGGGCGGAACTCCTACGAGCAGTACTTC	CSASEEGRNSYEQYF
-	TRBV29-1	-	TRBJ1-3	TGCAGCGTTGAGAGCTACTCTGGAAACACCATATATTTT	CSVESYSGNTIYF
TRBD1	TRBV14	-	TRBJ1-5	TGTGCCAGCAGCCATGCAGGGGGGTTGGATCAGCCCCAGCATTTT	CASSHAGGLDQPQHF
-	TRBV20-1	-	TRBJ2-2	TGCAGTGCTAGAGATCCCCCGGCGAACACCGGGGAGCTGTTTTTT	CSARDPPANTGELFF